Shown below are 16 T cell receptor beta chains from a single sample sequenced in a study of Graves' ophthalmopathy and Graves' hyperthyroidism. RNA transcripts yielded amplified TCR beta CDR3 regions. Amplification began with first-round RT-PCR using HTBI primers, then second-round multiplex PCR was performed. TCRdb processed the multiplex PCR reads anew with MiXCR; each CDR3 protein has one entry. The repertoire includes hundreds of thousands of distinct CDR3 sequences, around 40% of them detected once, and about 40% sits in the top ten. Input material: peripheral blood. These receptors originate from an adult man with Graves' ophthalmopathy.

This clonotype showed up just once. V is TRBV13 and J is TRBJ2-7; D is uncertain. Per germline, CDR1 PRHDT and CDR2 FYEKMQ (reference sequence). Between the trimmed V and J ends, which lost 0 bases and 4 bases, there was a span of 13 bases. The CDR3 spans 15 residues. The CDR3 DNA sequence: TGTGCCAGCAGCTTAGGTACGGCTGCTATTTACGAGCAGTACTTC. Encoded protein: CASSLGTAAIYEQYF. The whole variable domain, filled in from reference TRBV13 and TRBJ2-7, reads AAGVIQSPRHLIKEKRETATLKCYPIPRHDTVYWYQQGPGQDPQFLISFYEKMQSDKGSIPDRFSAQQFSDYHSELNMSSLELGDSALYFCASSLGTAAIYEQYFGPGTRLTVT.

This clonotype was recorded a few times. The CDR3: CASSLGGVDYGYTF. DNA for the CDR3: TGTGCCAGCAGCTTGGGGGGGGTCGACTATGGCTACACCTTC. The gene calls are TRBV7-9 and TRBJ1-2; tentative D call: TRBD1 (5 bases). Germline CDR1 is SEHNR and CDR2 is FQNEAQ (reference sequence). The CDR3 contains 14 residues. The V end was cut by 3 bases, the J end by 3 bases, with 11 bases between.

This clonotype was counted a few times. CDR3 coding DNA: TGCAGCGCCCAAACAGGGGGCGCTTGGGATAGCAATCAGCCCCAGCATTTT. It encodes CSAQTGGAWDSNQPQHF. V usage is TRBV29-1 and J usage is TRBJ1-5, with 9 bases lining up with TRBD1. Losses at the gene ends were 7 bases for V and 0 bases for J; bases not matched to a gene: 13. The CDR3 sequence is 17 residues long. Germline V gives CDR1 SQVTM, CDR2 ANQGSEA.

The sample holds many counts of this clonotype. The rearrangement uses TRBV12-3 or TRBV12-4 and TRBJ1-3; 7 bases align to TRBD1. The CDR3 totals 16 residues. The J segment lost 0 bases and the V segment lost 5 bases, leaving 7 bases of the junction unmatched. CDR3 bases: TGTGCCAGCAGTCCACAGGGGACGGGCTCTGGAAACACCATATATTTT. It encodes CASSPQGTGSGNTIYF.

The chain employs TRBV7-9 and TRBJ1-4, with 8 bases lining up with TRBD1. The V and J ends lost 1 base and 4 bases, in that order; junction bases with no gene match: 2. This CDR3 has 15 amino acids. The germline V gene encodes CDR1 SEHNR and CDR2 FQNEAQ (reference sequence). The CDR3 loop is CASSLVQGGNEKLFF. The CDR3 coding sequence is TGTGCCAGCAGCTTAGTACAGGGGGGTAATGAAAAACTGTTTTTT.

The genes are TRBV10-3 and TRBJ1-2; 7 bases fit TRBD1. The CDR3 covers 13 residues. Per germline, CDR1 ENHRY and CDR2 SYGVKD. The trim removed 6 bases at V and 7 bases at J, leaving 8 bases unmatched. CDR3 in DNA: TGTGCCATCAGCGACCGGGACAGCTTTGGCTACACCTTC. It specifies CAISDRDSFGYTF.

The chain combines TRBV7-2 with TRBJ2-7; D is possibly TRBD1 or TRBD2 (5 bases each). The CDR3 runs 13 residues. CDR1 and CDR2 (germline): SGHTA, FQGNSA. V dropped 4 bases and J dropped 2 bases, with 9 bases sitting between them. CDR3 sequence: CTSSSGTAYEQYF. The CDR3 DNA sequence: TGTACCAGCAGCTCGGGGACCGCCTACGAGCAGTACTTC. Complete variable domain (other parts from reference TRBV7-2 and TRBJ2-7): GAGVSQSPSNKVTEKGKDVELRCDPISGHTALYWYRQSLGQGLEFLIYFQGNSAPDKSGLPSDRFSAERTGGSVSTLTIQRTQQEDSAVYLCTSSSGTAYEQYFGPGTRLTVT.

This clonotype was detected only a few times. This CDR3 reads CASDRGYTGELFF. The CDR3 nucleotides read TGTGCCAGCGATCGAGGGTACACCGGGGAGCTGTTTTTT. The rearrangement links TRBV2 to TRBJ2-2, with a possible D match to TRBD2 (5 bases). This CDR3 region has 13 residues. Germline loops: CDR1 SNHLY, CDR2 FYNNEI. V was clipped by 8 bases and J by 3 bases, with 10 bases between them.

V and J are TRBV2 and TRBJ2-5; D is possibly TRBD2 (5 bases). This CDR3 has 13 residues. Trimming cost V 5 bases and J 7 bases, with 14 bases left between them. Germline V CDR1 and CDR2: SNHLY, FYNNEI. The CDR3 protein is CASSLPGEGTQYF. CDR3 sequence (DNA): TGTGCCAGCAGTTTACCCGGGGAAGGGACCCAGTACTTC.

This sequence joins TRBV2 and TRBJ1-6; TRBD1 matches 10 bases. V dropped 11 bases and J dropped 8; count of bases not matched to a gene: 3. From germline, CDR1 is SNHLY and CDR2 FYNNEI. This CDR3 has 12 residues. CDR3 DNA: TGTGCCGATGGACAGGGGGATTCACCCCTCCACTTT. Its protein is CADGQGDSPLHF.

This clonotype was detected a few times. The chain uses TRBV20-1 and TRBJ2-7; either TRBD1 or TRBD2 may fit D (5 bases each). This CDR3 region has 13 residues. The ends were cut back, 3 bases at V and 2 bases at J, with 11 bases in the middle. CDR1 is DFQATT and CDR2 is SNEGSKA in the germline V gene (reference sequence). The CDR3 DNA follows: TGCAGTGCTAGTCGGGGACCTGCCTACGAGCAGTACTTC. Translating gives CSASRGPAYEQYF.

There are a few counts of this clonotype. The rearrangement joins TRBV7-9 to TRBJ2-5; 7 nucleotides align to TRBD1. The CDR3 loop spans 15 amino acids. Germline trimming cut 0 bases from V and 10 bases from J; bases unmatched to any gene: 11. Germline V gene data show CDR1 as SEHNR and CDR2 as FQNEAQ (reference sequence). CDR3 sequence reads: CASSLASDRDPRQYF. In DNA, the CDR3 is TGTGCCAGCAGCTTAGCATCCGACAGGGACCCACGCCAGTACTTC.

The chain joins TRBV7-2 to TRBJ1-2; a weak D match, TRBD1 (5 bases). The CDR3 sequence is 14 residues long. V was clipped by 6 bases and J by 4 bases, with 15 bases between them. CDR1 SGHTA and CDR2 FQGNSA come from the germline V gene. For the CDR3, the DNA is TGTGCCAGCAGTGAAATGGCCGGGGGCTATGGCTACACCTTC. This encodes CASSEMAGGYGYTF.

The V call is TRBV2, the J call TRBJ2-7, with 7 bases aligning to TRBD2. The CDR3 extends over 14 amino acids. Germline V gene lookup returns CDR1 SNHLY and CDR2 FYNNEI. The J segment lost 4 bases and the V segment lost 3 bases, leaving 6 bases of the junction unmatched. CDR3 sequence reads: CASSEGSGVYEQYF. In DNA, the CDR3 is TGTGCCAGCAGTGAGGGGAGCGGGGTTTACGAGCAGTACTTC.

Notes on this clonotype: At one end, the junction sequence differs from germline, possibly due to a read error. V is TRBV15 and J is TRBJ2-7, with D possibly TRBD2 on 6 matching bases. The CDR3 extends over 16 amino acids. CDR1 and CDR2 from the germline V gene are LNHNV and YYDKDF (reference sequence). The CDR3 DNA sequence: TGTGCCACCAGCAGAGATGTCGGGTGGGGCGGGGACGACCAGTACTTC. It specifies CATSRDVGWGGDDQYF.

In its sample, this clonotype was seen many times. The V and J genes are TRBV25-1 and TRBJ1-1, with D possibly TRBD1 on 5 matching bases. Trimming pared 10 bases from V and 6 bases from J, leaving 21 bases between. CDR3 size: 14 residues. Germline V gene sequence: CDR1 MGHDK, CDR2 SYGVNS. The CDR3 bases are TGTGCCACTAAACCGGACACGAGGATAGCTGAAGCTTTCTTT. Translation gives CATKPDTRIAEAFF. Supplemented by reference TRBV25-1 and TRBJ1-1, the full variable domain reads EADIYQTPRYLVIGTGKKITLECSQTMGHDKMYWYQQDPGMELHLIHYSYGVNSTEKGDLSSESTVSRIRTEHFPLTLESARPSHTSQYLCATKPDTRIAEAFFGQGTRLTVV.